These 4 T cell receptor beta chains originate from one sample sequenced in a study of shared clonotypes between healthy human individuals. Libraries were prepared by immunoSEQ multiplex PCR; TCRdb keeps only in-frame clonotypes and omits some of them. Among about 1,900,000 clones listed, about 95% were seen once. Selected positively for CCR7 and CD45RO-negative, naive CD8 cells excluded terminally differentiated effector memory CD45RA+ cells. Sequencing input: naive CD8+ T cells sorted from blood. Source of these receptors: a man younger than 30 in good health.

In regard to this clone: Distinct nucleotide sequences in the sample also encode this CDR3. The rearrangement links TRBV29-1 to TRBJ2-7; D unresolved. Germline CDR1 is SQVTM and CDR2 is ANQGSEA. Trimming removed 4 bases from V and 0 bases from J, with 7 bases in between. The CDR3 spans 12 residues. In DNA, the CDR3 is TGCAGCGTTGTGGGGATCTCCTACGAGCAGTACTTC. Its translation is CSVVGISYEQYF.

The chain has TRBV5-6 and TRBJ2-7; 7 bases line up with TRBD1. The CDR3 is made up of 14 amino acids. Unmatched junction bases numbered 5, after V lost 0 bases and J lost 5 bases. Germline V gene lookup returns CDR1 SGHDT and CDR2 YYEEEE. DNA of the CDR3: TGTGCCAGCAGCTTGGAGACAGGGTTCCACGAGCAGTACTTC. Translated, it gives CASSLETGFHEQYF.

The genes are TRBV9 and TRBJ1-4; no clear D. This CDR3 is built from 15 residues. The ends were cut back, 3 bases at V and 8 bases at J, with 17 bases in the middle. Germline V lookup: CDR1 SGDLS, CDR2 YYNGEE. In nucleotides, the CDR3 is TGTGCCAGCAGCGGGCCGGCCGCGGGGTTGGAAAAACTGTTTTTT. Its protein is CASSGPAAGLEKLFF. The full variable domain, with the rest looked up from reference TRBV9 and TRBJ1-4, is DSGVTQTPKHLITATGQRVTLRCSPRSGDLSVYWYQQSLDQGLQFLIQYYNGEERAKGNILERFSAQQFPDLHSELNLSSLELGDSALYFCASSGPAAGLEKLFFGSGTQLSVL.

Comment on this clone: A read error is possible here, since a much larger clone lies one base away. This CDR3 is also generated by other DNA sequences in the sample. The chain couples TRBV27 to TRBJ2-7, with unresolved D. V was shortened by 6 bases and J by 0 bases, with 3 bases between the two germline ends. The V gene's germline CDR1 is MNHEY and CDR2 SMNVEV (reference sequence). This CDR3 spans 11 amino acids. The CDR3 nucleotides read TGTGCCAGCAGAGACTCCTACGAGCAGTACTTC. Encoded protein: CASRDSYEQYF.